The following is a T cell receptor beta chain sequence with its context. Its binding antigen is unknown. Per-base qualities were not stored, and no clone one base away is much larger. This entry comes from a study of shared clonotypes between healthy human individuals (dated by TCRdb to about 2020). Turning to the overall study: The cohort comprised a couple of women and a few men aged 18 to 49 years. For each donor, CD4 naive and CD4 memory were each given three plates, CD8 naive was given two plates, and CD8 memory was given one plate. Blood TCR repertoires of five healthy adults were deeply sequenced to estimate repertoire size and the extent of clonotype sharing between individuals. Different laboratories and diverse techniques were used to prepare libraries and sequence TCR repertoires, to increase sequencing depth and limit assay-specific biases. Leukapheresis yielded between about 0.94 and 8.9 billion PBMCs per donor.

What the study reported, not specific to this receptor: Because the study included only a small number of donors, the genetic and exposure-history diversity represented was limited. Naive subsets generally had larger estimated clonotype richness than memory subsets did. Pairwise subsampling led to the expectation that sequencing depth would affect the degree of clonotype sharing among donors. Even with the large sequencing depth, rarefaction of the sorted-subset datasets indicated that sequencing was incomplete. Higher generation probabilities were observed for clonotypes shared by all four sorted-subset donors than for non-shared clonotypes. Only blood was sampled, and tissue TCR repertoires likely differ from those in blood. Sharing across several donors was observed for 5% to 6.5% of naive CD4, less than 4% of naive CD8, over 2% of memory CD4, and roughly 0.4% of memory CD8 clonotypes.

Donors were healthy HIV-negative adults with no recently reported acute infections or vaccinations. Every donor was a Caucasian adult living in Nashville, Tennessee, USA. CD4+ T cells were enriched by magnetic negative selection; naive cells were then positively selected on CD45RA, and the negative fraction formed the memory subset. Blood was obtained by leukapheresis, after which PBMCs were separated by Ficoll-Histopaque density gradient centrifugation and cryopreserved in liquid nitrogen vapor phase. Analytical flow cytometry was used to check the purity and quantity of each magnetically sorted T cell population. Each sorted fraction had its genomic DNA isolated and then quantified by UV absorbance on a Nanodrop 2000c. TCR CDR3 regions were amplified from genomic DNA by multiplex PCR using the deep immunoSEQ assay. For each cell subset, the extracted genomic DNA was distributed evenly across all wells of several immunoSEQ 96-well plates, and each plate served as one replicate. For sorted subsets, each replicate PCR was loaded with 200 ng genomic DNA, equivalent to 30,000 to 35,000 T cell genomes. Purified libraries were measured with a Qubit 3.0 fluorometer, size-checked on a Bioanalyzer 2100, and measured again with the KAPA Library Quantification kit. Every immunoSEQ 96-well plate was sequenced on a dedicated single-read 150-cycle Illumina NextSeq 550 flow cell. The authors processed their data as follows. Because only junctional sequences without quality scores were contained in the immunoSEQ output, filtering matching that applied to full-length reads could not be performed. To assign V/J genes and CDR3, sequences were annotated against IMGT germline references using PyIR, a Python wrapper for IgBLAST v1.9. Reads were removed for weak V/J assignments (E-value above 1e-6), missing CDR3, stop codons, out-of-frame junctions, or ambiguous translated residues. V3J clonotypes were defined as sequences sharing the same inferred V gene, J gene, and CDR3 amino acid sequence. Percentage overlap between repertoires was computed as shared unique clonotypes divided by the size of the smaller repertoire. Three approaches were used to assess repertoire richness: RTK rarefaction, the Chao1 estimator, and Recon v2.1 estimates of unobserved clonotypes. OLGA was used to compute generation probabilities for all TCRbeta clonotypes that the gDNA method yielded from a handful of donors. In TCRdb, the immuneACCESS table is reduced to in-frame sequences with V and J assigned. These tables do not hold every clone; where another copy was compared, an unresolved V gene accounts for under half, and the others remain unexplained. V and J calls and clone size are as listed in that table; D and trimming were resolved from the DNA. For this sample there are approximately 2,000,000 clones; less than 95% appear just once. The ten largest clones represent around 0.35% of the sample.

CDR1 and CDR2 were assigned from the germline V gene (reference sequence) as MNHNY and SVGAGI. The CDR3 runs 13 amino acids, cysteine and phenylalanine included. Only the CDR3 portion is preserved as DNA: 39 bases, with reading frame beginning at the first base. V is pared back by 7 bases and J by 1 base, with 10 bases lying between the germline termini. The chain is encoded by TRBV6-6 joined to TRBJ1-2, with no confidently assigned D gene. The sequence came from a man younger than 35 in good health. Some clones in this sample may be carry-over from other donors' samples. Sequencing used naive CD4+ T cells from PBMCs. The cell subset or site label of this sample denotes: CD45RA+ positively selected. The DNA sequence is given as TGTGCCAGCACCATCGGGATTAACTATGGCTACACCTTC. It is translated as CASTIGINYGYTF.